This note documents a single T cell receptor (beta chain) sequence. Its target is unknown. Other DNA sequences in the same sample also yield this CDR3. Every isolated RNA sample was fully reverse transcribed, so sequencing captured expressed TCRB transcripts. Generated by immunoSEQ multiplex PCR, the TCRdb table keeps only in-frame clones and is missing some. The profile shows 150,000 to 200,000 clones, almost 65% of them singletons. The V and J ends lost 0 bases and 4 bases respectively, with 8 bases between them. CDR1 is SGHAT and CDR2 is FQNNGV in the germline V gene. There are 14 residues in the CDR3. This sample stems from a study of beta chain features in type 1 diabetes. General study findings and limits: In cDNA sequencing, cells with high TCR expression could be over-represented. No resolution was reached here on whether HLA type influences TCRB rearrangement. In all four CD4+ subsets, TCRB CDR3 length was significantly, moderately reduced in type 1 diabetes.

This clonotype originated in a man in his thirties or forties with type 1 diabetes. The rearrangement uses TRBV11-2 and TRBJ2-3, with unresolved D. Input material: naive CD4+ T cells from blood. CDR3 sequence: CASSLDPGADTQYF. DNA for the CDR3: TGTGCCAGCAGCTTAGACCCGGGTGCAGATACGCAGTATTTT. Combining the CDR3 with reference TRBV11-2 and TRBJ2-3 gives the whole variable domain EAGVAQSPRYKIIEKRQSVAFWCNPISGHATLYWYQQILGQGPKLLIQFQNNGVVDDSQLPKDRFSAERLKGVDSTLKIQPAKLEDSAVYLCASSLDPGADTQYFGPGTRLTVL.